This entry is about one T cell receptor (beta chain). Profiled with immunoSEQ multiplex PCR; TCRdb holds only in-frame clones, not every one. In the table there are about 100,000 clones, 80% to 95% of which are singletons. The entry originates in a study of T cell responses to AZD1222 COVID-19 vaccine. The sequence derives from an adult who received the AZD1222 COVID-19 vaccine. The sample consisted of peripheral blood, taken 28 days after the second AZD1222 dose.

The CDR3 DNA reads as TGCGCCAGCACTCTTAGACAGGGGCTAGGTCCCCTCCACTTT. Residues: CASTLRQGLGPLHF. The rearrangement uses TRBV10-2 and TRBJ1-6; 8 bases are a match to TRBD1. Germline lookup yields CDR1 WSHSY and CDR2 SAAADI. J lost 13 bases, V lost 7 bases, and 12 bases had no gene match. The CDR3 runs 14 residues.